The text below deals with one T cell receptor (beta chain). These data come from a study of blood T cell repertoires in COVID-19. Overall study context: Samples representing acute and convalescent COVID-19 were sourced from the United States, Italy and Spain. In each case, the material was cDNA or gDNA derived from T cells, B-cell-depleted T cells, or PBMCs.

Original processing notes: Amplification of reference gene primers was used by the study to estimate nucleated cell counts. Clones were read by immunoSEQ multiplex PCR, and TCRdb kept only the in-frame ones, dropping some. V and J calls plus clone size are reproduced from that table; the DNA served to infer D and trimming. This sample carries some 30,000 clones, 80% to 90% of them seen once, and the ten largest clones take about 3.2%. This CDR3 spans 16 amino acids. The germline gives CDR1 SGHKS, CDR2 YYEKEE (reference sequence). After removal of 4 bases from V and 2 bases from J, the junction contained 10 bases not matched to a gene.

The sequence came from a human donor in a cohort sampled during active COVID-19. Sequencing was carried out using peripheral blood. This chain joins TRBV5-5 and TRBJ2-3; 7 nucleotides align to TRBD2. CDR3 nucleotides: TGTGCCAGCAGCCCCCGGGACTACTACCACACAGATACGCAGTATTTT. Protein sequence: CASSPRDYYHTDTQYF.